The 29 T cell receptor beta chains in this list originate from one sample, sequenced in a study of T cells in Graves' hyperthyroidism and ophthalmopathy. Regions amplified from RNA transcripts were the TCR beta CDR3 regions. Carried out on the TCR CDR3, a first-round RT-PCR used the HTBI primer set. One entry per CDR3 protein, called by TCRdb with MiXCR from the multiplex PCR reads. The sample yields roughly 500,000 distinct CDR3 sequences, around 42% seen once. Sequencing was done on a sample of peripheral blood or thyroid tissue (not recorded which). The source of these receptors is an adult woman with Graves' disease, either hyperthyroidism or ophthalmopathy (not recorded which).

This chain joins TRBV7-9 and TRBJ1-2; TRBD1 matches at 7 bases. CDR1 and CDR2 from the germline V gene are SEHNR and FQNEAQ (reference sequence). The ends lost 5 bases at V and 0 bases at J; junction bases unmatched: 9. This CDR3 comprises 16 residues. This CDR3 is CASSRRQGRSNYGYTF. The CDR3 DNA is TGTGCCAGCAGCAGGCGACAGGGTAGATCTAACTATGGCTACACCTTC.

This clonotype was counted many times. The genes are TRBV6-6 and TRBJ1-2; unclear D gene. The CDR3 contains 12 residues. The V end was cut by 4 bases, the J end by 6 bases, with 9 bases between. The V gene's germline CDR1 is MNHNY and CDR2 SVGAGI (reference sequence). Written as DNA, the CDR3 is TGTGCCAGCAGTTGGAGTTCGAATGGCTACACCTTC. This codes for CASSWSSNGYTF.

This clonotype was seen at least ten times. V and J are TRBV20-1 and TRBJ2-2; D not resolved. The CDR3 covers 12 residues. The germline V gene has CDR1 DFQATT and CDR2 SNEGSKA (reference sequence). CDR3 nucleotides: TGCAGCGTCGACCCGAACACCGGGGAGCTGTTTTTT. Translated, it gives CSVDPNTGELFF.

This clonotype turned up a few times. This rearrangement joins TRBV28 to TRBJ1-1; weak D call: TRBD1 (6 bases). V lost 6 bases, J lost 3 bases, and 20 bases lay in between. This CDR3 spans 16 amino acids. Germline values: CDR1 MDHEN, CDR2 SYDVKM. The chain's CDR3 is CASRHTGRALHTEAFF. CDR3 coding DNA: TGTGCCAGCAGACATACAGGGCGGGCCCTGCACACTGAAGCTTTCTTT. Using reference TRBV28 and TRBJ1-1 for the parts outside the CDR3, the full variable domain is DVKVTQSSRYLVKRTGEKVFLECVQDMDHENMFWYRQDPGLGLRLIYFSYDVKMKEKGDIPEGYSVSREKKERFSLILESASTNQTSMYLCASRHTGRALHTEAFFGQGTRLTVV.

The table lists this clonotype with a count of one. The chain combines TRBV7-2 with TRBJ2-1; 10 nucleotides agree with TRBD2. The CDR3 is 11 residues long. J gave up 12 bases and V 5 bases, and 1 base lay outside the gene matches. CDR1 is SGHTA and CDR2 is FQGNSA in the germline V gene. CDR3 sequence (DNA): TGTGCCAGCAGCCGACTAGCGGGGCAGTTCTTC. Protein sequence: CASSRLAGQFF.

The chain has TRBV20-1 and TRBJ1-1; 9 positions agree with TRBD1. CDR1 and CDR2 (germline): DFQATT, SNEGSKA (reference sequence). V was clipped by 5 bases and J by 3 bases; unmatched bases: 10. The CDR3 is 15 residues long. CDR3 protein: CSALGWGQGDTEAFF. The CDR3 DNA is TGCAGTGCTCTCGGTTGGGGACAGGGAGACACTGAAGCTTTCTTT.

This clonotype was detected a few times. This CDR3 is missing its conserved last phenylalanine or tryptophan, likely due to a read error. The DNA is omitted, as the CDR3 cannot be located on it reliably, and the CDR3 follows TCRdb's listing. The CDR3 is CASSSGPQR. The J gene is TRBJ1-5, the V gene TRBV13. Both ends counted, the CDR3 spans 9 residues. CDR1 is PRHDT, CDR2 FYEKMQ, per germline (reference sequence).

The sample holds many counts of this clonotype. V is TRBV7-9 and J is TRBJ1-2, with TRBD1 identical over 9 bases. The CDR3 loop spans 15 amino acids. Germline trimming cut 1 base from V and 3 bases from J; bases unmatched to any gene: 3. Germline assignment: CDR1 SEHNR and CDR2 FQNEAQ (reference sequence). As DNA, the CDR3 is TGTGCCAGCAGCTTAGGGGGACAGGGAGACTATGGCTACACCTTC. Protein product: CASSLGGQGDYGYTF.

The chain combines TRBV5-1 with TRBJ2-5, with D tentatively TRBD2 (5 bases). The CDR3 covers 13 residues. Trimming removed 7 bases from V and 5 bases from J, with 15 bases in between. Germline CDR1 SGHRS, CDR2 YFSETQ. The CDR3 region is CASGEPGMETQYF. Here the CDR3 DNA reads TGCGCCAGCGGAGAGCCGGGGATGGAGACCCAGTACTTC.

This clonotype was detected many times. J is TRBJ2-7 and V is TRBV28; 8 bases align to TRBD2. Germline CDR1 MDHEN, CDR2 SYDVKM. Trimming at V came to 7 bases and at J to 0 bases, leaving 8 bases not matched to a gene. The CDR3 is made up of 15 amino acids. The CDR3 DNA is TGTGCCAGCACCCTAAGGGGACTAGTCTCCTACGAGCAGTACTTC. Translation gives CASTLRGLVSYEQYF.

This clonotype was recorded a few times. The chain carries TRBV10-3 and TRBJ2-3, with D possibly TRBD2 on 6 matching bases. This CDR3 has 14 amino acids. Germline lookup yields CDR1 ENHRY and CDR2 SYGVKD. V was trimmed by 4 bases and J by 0 bases, leaving 8 bases between them. CDR3 nucleotides: TGTGCCATCAGTGTCGGGAGTAGCACAGATACGCAGTATTTT. Translated: CAISVGSSTDTQYF.

This clonotype was recorded many times. This chain uses TRBV10-1 with TRBJ1-5; D uncertain. This CDR3 comprises 16 residues. Deletions cut 8 bases from V and 5 bases from J, with 22 bases between. CDR1 is WNHNN and CDR2 is SYGVQD in the germline V gene (reference sequence). CDR3 sequence reads: CASPYLPEPLDQPQHF. In nucleotides, the CDR3 is TGCGCCAGCCCCTATCTCCCAGAACCTCTCGATCAGCCCCAGCATTTT.

This chain uses TRBV3-1 with TRBJ2-2; D is uncertain. Per the germline V gene, CDR1 is LGHDT and CDR2 is YNNKEL (reference sequence). The CDR3 sequence is 15 residues long. Trimming cost V 3 bases and J 8 bases, with 16 bases left between them. CDR3 in DNA: TGTGCCAGCAGCCAGACTGTCAATTGGGCAGGGGAGCTGTTTTTT. Translating it yields CASSQTVNWAGELFF.

About this clonotype itself: Relative to the germline gene, one junction end is altered; a read error may explain this. The J gene is TRBJ1-2, the V gene TRBV2, with D perhaps matching TRBD1 (6 bases). Germline V gene lookup returns CDR1 SNHLY and CDR2 FYNNEI. The CDR3 extends over 18 amino acids. CDR3 coding DNA: TGCGCCAGCAGCCAAGATAGCGGCTGGATTGCAGGGGCGGATGGCTACACCTTC. It codes for CASSQDSGWIAGADGYTF.

This clonotype was picked up many times. The genes are TRBV6-6 and TRBJ1-1, with D possibly being TRBD1 (5 bases). Trimming removed 8 bases at V and 1 base at J, with 14 bases between. Germline values: CDR1 MNHNY, CDR2 SVGAGI (reference sequence). The CDR3 sequence is 14 residues long. The DNA for the CDR3 is TGTGCCAGCCTCCCGGGGCAGCCGAACACTGAAGCTTTCTTT. Amino acid sequence: CASLPGQPNTEAFF.

The CDR3 here is CSARLRPDSGGELFF. CDR3 sequence (DNA): TGCAGTGCTAGACTCAGGCCCGACAGCGGCGGGGAGCTGTTTTTT. The J gene is TRBJ2-2, the V gene TRBV20-1, with D perhaps matching TRBD1 or TRBD2 (5 bases each). V lost 2 bases and J 7 bases, leaving 17 bases between the germline ends. This CDR3 comprises 15 residues. Germline lookup yields CDR1 DFQATT and CDR2 SNEGSKA (reference sequence).

The table lists this clonotype with a few counts. A much larger clonotype is one base distant, so this may be a read error. CDR3 amino acids: CASRIDAYYGYTF. The DNA of the CDR3 is TGTGCCAGCAGGATTGACGCATACTATGGCTACACCTTC. The chain is built from TRBV12-3 or TRBV12-4 and TRBJ1-2; D uncertain. The CDR3 totals 13 residues. Trimming cost V 6 bases and J 3 bases, with 11 bases left between them.

In this sample, this clonotype turned up many times. V and J are TRBV15 and TRBJ2-7; either TRBD1 or TRBD2 may supply D (5 bases each). Germline lookup yields CDR1 LNHNV and CDR2 YYDKDF (reference sequence). V was pared by 5 bases and J by 4 bases, with 12 bases between. The CDR3 covers 13 residues. The chain's CDR3 is CATSWGPGYEQYF. The CDR3 DNA is TGTGCCACCAGCTGGGGACCTGGATACGAGCAGTACTTC.

This clonotype has ten or more counts. This chain connects TRBV19 to TRBJ2-5, with 7 nucleotides matching TRBD1. Germline V CDR1 and CDR2: LNHDA, SQIVND (reference sequence). CDR3 size: 15 residues. Trimming took 5 bases from V and 1 from J; bases not matched to a gene: 7. The CDR3 here is CASSALGTAQETQYF. CDR3 sequence (DNA): TGTGCCAGTAGTGCACTCGGGACAGCCCAAGAGACCCAGTACTTC. The entire variable domain, with the rest obtained from reference TRBV19 and TRBJ2-5, is as follows: DGGITQSPKYLFRKEGQNVTLSCEQNLNHDAMYWYRQDPGQGLRLIYYSQIVNDFQKGDIAEGYSVSREKKESFPLTVTSAQKNPTAFYLCASSALGTAQETQYFGPGTRLLVL.

The rearrangement links TRBV24-1 to TRBJ2-5, with D possibly being TRBD2 (6 bases). This CDR3 is 14 amino acids long. The germline CDR1 and CDR2 sequences are KGHDR and SFDVKD. Trimming pared 5 bases from V and 4 bases from J, leaving 13 bases between. CDR3: CATSATRGSETQYF. CDR3 nucleotide sequence: TGTGCCACCAGTGCGACGCGGGGTTCAGAGACCCAGTACTTC.

This clonotype was recorded at least ten times. The chain combines TRBV5-1 with TRBJ1-3, with a weak D call TRBD1 (5 bases). The CDR3 runs to 16 residues. V lost 0 bases, J lost 0 bases, and 10 bases lay in between. Germline V gene sequence: CDR1 SGHRS, CDR2 YFSETQ. CDR3 DNA sequence: TGCGCCAGCAGCTTGGCCGGGGGGAACTCTGGAAACACCATATATTTT. Amino acids: CASSLAGGNSGNTIYF. Based on the CDR3 plus reference TRBV5-1 and TRBJ1-3, the full variable domain is KAGVTQTPRYLIKTRGQQVTLSCSPISGHRSVSWYQQTPGQGLQFLFEYFSETQRNKGNFPGRFSGRQFSNSRSEMNVSTLELGDSALYLCASSLAGGNSGNTIYFGEGSWLTVV.

This clonotype occurred many times. The V gene is TRBV24-1, the J gene TRBJ1-5; D ambiguous. The CDR3 spans 13 residues. The ends were cut back, 4 bases at V and 5 bases at J, with 8 bases in the middle. Germline loops: CDR1 KGHDR, CDR2 SFDVKD. CDR3 bases: TGTGCCACCAGTGAAACCGGGCATCAGCCCCAGCATTTT. Amino acid sequence: CATSETGHQPQHF.

The V gene is TRBV20-1, the J gene TRBJ1-1; tentatively, D is TRBD1 (5 bases). CDR1 is DFQATT, CDR2 SNEGSKA, per germline (reference sequence). The CDR3 sequence is 13 residues long. Trimming removed 0 bases from V and 4 bases from J, with 9 bases in between. In nucleotides, the CDR3 is TGCAGTGCTAGAGATGGGGCGGCCACTGAAGCTTTCTTT. The encoded protein is CSARDGAATEAFF.

CDR3 region: CSVFVLYEQYF. The DNA of the CDR3 is TGCAGCGTTTTTGTCCTCTACGAGCAGTACTTC. V is TRBV29-1 and J is TRBJ2-7, with D unresolved. Trimming cost V 5 bases and J 3 bases, with 8 bases left between them. Germline loops: CDR1 SQVTM, CDR2 ANQGSEA. The CDR3 loop spans 11 amino acids.

This clonotype was observed once. V gene TRBV7-9 combines with J gene TRBJ2-5; 7 bases are shared with TRBD1. This CDR3 has 15 amino acids. V gave up 6 bases and J gave up 3 bases; unmatched junction bases: 10. Per germline, CDR1 SEHNR and CDR2 FQNEAQ (reference sequence). CDR3 nucleotide sequence: TGTGCCAGCAGTCCCGCTGGGACAGAAAAAGAGACCCAGTACTTC. Encoded protein: CASSPAGTEKETQYF.

This clonotype was observed a single time. This chain connects TRBV29-1 to TRBJ2-7; D may be TRBD1 (8 bases). The V end was cut by 6 bases, the J end by 5 bases, with 14 bases between. The CDR3 runs to 12 residues. CDR1 and CDR2 from the germline V gene are SQVTM and ANQGSEA. The DNA for the CDR3 is TGCAGCGTCCGGACAGGGAGGGACGAGCAGTACTTC. Its translation: CSVRTGRDEQYF.

This clonotype was seen repeatedly, ten times or more. The DNA for the CDR3 is TGTGCCAGCAGCTTAGGTCTAGGGAACACTGAAGCTTTCTTT. It encodes CASSLGLGNTEAFF. The rearrangement links TRBV7-9 to TRBJ1-1, with unresolved D. Trimming pared 1 base from V and 1 base from J, leaving 7 bases between. The CDR3 is made up of 14 amino acids. Germline loops: CDR1 SEHNR, CDR2 FQNEAQ (reference sequence). The entire variable domain, with the rest obtained from reference TRBV7-9 and TRBJ1-1, is as follows: DTGVSQNPRHKITKRGQNVTFRCDPISEHNRLYWYRQTLGQGPEFLTYFQNEAQLEKSRLLSDRFSAERPKGSFSTLEIQRTEQGDSAMYLCASSLGLGNTEAFFGQGTRLTVV.

The chain combines TRBV7-8 with TRBJ1-1; D uncertain. The CDR3 has 14 residues. CDR1 is SGHVS and CDR2 is FQNEAQ in the germline V gene. The germline V and J ends were trimmed by 1 base and 1 base, with 7 bases remaining between them. The CDR3 region is CASSLVVANTEAFF. CDR3 bases: TGTGCCAGCAGCTTAGTCGTCGCGAACACTGAAGCTTTCTTT.

V gene TRBV9 combines with J gene TRBJ2-3; 10 nucleotides line up with TRBD1. Trimming removed 3 bases from V and 6 bases from J; junction bases left unmatched: 7. CDR3 length equals 15 residues. CDR1 is SGDLS, CDR2 YYNGEE, per germline. CDR3 in amino acids: CASSGPGTGADTQYF. CDR3 DNA sequence: TGTGCCAGCAGCGGTCCCGGGACAGGGGCTGATACGCAGTATTTT.